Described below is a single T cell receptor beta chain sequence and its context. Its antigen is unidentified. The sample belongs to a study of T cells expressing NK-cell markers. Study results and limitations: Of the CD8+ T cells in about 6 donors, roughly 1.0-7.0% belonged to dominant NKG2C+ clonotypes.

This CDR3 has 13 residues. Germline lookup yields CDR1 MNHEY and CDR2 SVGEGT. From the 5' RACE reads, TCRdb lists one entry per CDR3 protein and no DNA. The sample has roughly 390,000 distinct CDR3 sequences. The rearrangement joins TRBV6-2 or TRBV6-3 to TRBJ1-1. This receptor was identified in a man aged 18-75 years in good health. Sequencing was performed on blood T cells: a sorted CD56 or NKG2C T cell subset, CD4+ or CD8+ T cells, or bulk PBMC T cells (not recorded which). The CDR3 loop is CASSYVGLSEAFF.